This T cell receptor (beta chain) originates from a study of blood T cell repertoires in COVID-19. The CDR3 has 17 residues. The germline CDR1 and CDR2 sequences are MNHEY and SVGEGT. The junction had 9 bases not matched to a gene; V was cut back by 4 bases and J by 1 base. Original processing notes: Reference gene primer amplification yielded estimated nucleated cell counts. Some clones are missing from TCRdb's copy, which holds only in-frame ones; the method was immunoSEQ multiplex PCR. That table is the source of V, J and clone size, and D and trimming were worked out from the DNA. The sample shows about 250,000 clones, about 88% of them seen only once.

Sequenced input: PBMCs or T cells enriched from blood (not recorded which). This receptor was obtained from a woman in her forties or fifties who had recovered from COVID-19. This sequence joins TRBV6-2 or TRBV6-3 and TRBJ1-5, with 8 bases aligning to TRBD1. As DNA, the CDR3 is TGTGCCAGCAGTTTGCCCGGACAGGGCGGAAGCAATCAGCCCCAGCATTTT. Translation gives CASSLPGQGGSNQPQHF.